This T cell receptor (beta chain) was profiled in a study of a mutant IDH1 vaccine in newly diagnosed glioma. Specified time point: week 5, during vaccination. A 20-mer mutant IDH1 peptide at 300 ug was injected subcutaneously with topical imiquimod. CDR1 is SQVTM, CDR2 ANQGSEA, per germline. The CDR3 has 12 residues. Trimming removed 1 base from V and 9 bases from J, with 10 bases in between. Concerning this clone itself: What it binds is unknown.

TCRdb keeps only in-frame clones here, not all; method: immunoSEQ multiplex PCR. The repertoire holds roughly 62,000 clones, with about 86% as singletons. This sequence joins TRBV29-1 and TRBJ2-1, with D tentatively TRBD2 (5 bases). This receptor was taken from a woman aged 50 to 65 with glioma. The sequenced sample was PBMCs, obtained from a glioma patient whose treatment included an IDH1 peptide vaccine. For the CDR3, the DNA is TGCAGCGTTGAAGGGAGGCTGGCTGAGCAGTTCTTC. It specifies CSVEGRLAEQFF.